Following are 25 T cell receptor beta chains from one sample sequenced in a study of blood T cell repertoires in COVID-19. Sequencing used immunoSEQ multiplex PCR; TCRdb keeps in-frame clones, though not all of them. The table lists approximately 60,000 clones, 86% of them singletons, with roughly 3.2% in the top ten. Sequenced material: peripheral blood. These receptor sequences come from a man aged 50-59 years with active COVID-19.

The rearrangement links TRBV4-1 to TRBJ2-6; the match to TRBD1 covers 9 bases. V was clipped by 0 bases and J by 1 base; unmatched bases: 10. Germline V gene lookup returns CDR1 MGHRA and CDR2 YSYEKL. The CDR3 runs 20 residues. The CDR3 sequence is CASSQDFFRDRGSGANVLTF. CDR3 bases: TGCGCCAGCAGCCAAGATTTCTTCCGTGACAGGGGGTCTGGGGCCAACGTCCTGACTTTC.

The rearrangement uses TRBV7-2 and TRBJ2-3, with 12 bases matching TRBD2. With 5 bases clipped from V and 6 bases from J, the junction kept 6 bases outside the gene matches. From germline, CDR1 is SGHTA and CDR2 FQGNSA. The CDR3 has 15 amino acids. For the CDR3, the DNA is TGTGCCAGCAGCCCTCCTAGCGGGGGGGCGGATACGCAGTATTTT. Protein sequence: CASSPPSGGADTQYF.

The chain is built from TRBV6-5 and TRBJ1-1; no firm D call. The CDR3 is made up of 11 amino acids. Trimming cost V 6 bases and J 7 bases, with 9 bases left between them. Germline CDR1 reads MNHEY; CDR2 reads SVGAGI. Here the CDR3 reads CASRPSYEAFF. The CDR3 DNA is TGTGCCAGCAGGCCCAGTTATGAAGCTTTCTTT.

CDR3: CATLGTTTDYGYTF. The CDR3 region has the DNA TGTGCCACCCTGGGGACAACCACTGACTATGGCTACACCTTC. J is TRBJ1-2 and V is TRBV6-5; maybe TRBD1 (6 bases). The CDR3 consists of 14 residues. From germline, CDR1 is MNHEY and CDR2 SVGAGI. Trimming cost V 10 bases and J 3 bases, with 18 bases left between them.

The rearrangement uses TRBV10-1 and TRBJ1-2; 9 bases are shared with TRBD1. The V gene's germline CDR1 is WNHNN and CDR2 SYGVQD (reference sequence). V dropped 7 bases and J dropped 1; count of bases not matched to a gene: 4. The CDR3 extends over 14 amino acids. The CDR3 here is CASTGQGNNYGYTF. In nucleotides, the CDR3 is TGCGCCAGCACTGGACAGGGGAATAACTATGGCTACACCTTC.

The chain has TRBV7-2 and TRBJ2-3; no clear D. Trimming removed 2 bases at V and 2 bases at J, with 8 bases between. Germline CDR1 SGHTA, CDR2 FQGNSA. The CDR3 has 14 residues. CDR3 amino acids: CASSLSPSTDTQYF. In DNA, the CDR3 is TGTGCCAGCAGCTTATCCCCCTCCACAGATACGCAGTATTTT. Variable domain in full (rest from reference TRBV7-2 and TRBJ2-3): GAGVSQSPSNKVTEKGKDVELRCDPISGHTALYWYRQSLGQGLEFLIYFQGNSAPDKSGLPSDRFSAERTGGSVSTLTIQRTQQEDSAVYLCASSLSPSTDTQYFGPGTRLTVL.

The chain is built from TRBV4-1 and TRBJ2-1; 12 bases are a match to TRBD2. CDR3 size: 18 residues. Germline CDR1 is MGHRA and CDR2 is YSYEKL. The V gene end was trimmed by 1 base and the J gene end by 8 bases; junction bases not matched to a gene: 12. The CDR3 nucleotides read TGCGCCAGCAGCCAAGGACTCGGCCTAGCGGGGGGGCCACATGAGCAGTTCTTC. It translates to CASSQGLGLAGGPHEQFF.

This chain connects TRBV7-8 to TRBJ2-1, with TRBD2 matching 10 bases. Germline values: CDR1 SGHVS, CDR2 FQNEAQ. Unmatched junction bases numbered 10, after V lost 2 bases and J lost 9 bases. The CDR3 sequence is 16 residues long. The CDR3 sequence is CASSLIKRGGSGEQFF. CDR3 bases: TGTGCCAGCAGCTTAATAAAGCGGGGGGGCTCCGGTGAGCAGTTCTTC.

This chain joins TRBV3-1 (or the pseudogene TRBV3-2) and TRBJ2-2, with TRBD1 identical over 11 bases. Germline-derived CDR1 and CDR2 are LGHDT and YNNKEL (reference sequence). The CDR3 is 15 residues long. The junction had 9 bases not matched to a gene; V was cut back by 8 bases and J by 7 bases. The CDR3 loop is CASVPGQGGNGELFF. The CDR3 DNA sequence: TGTGCCAGCGTCCCGGGACAGGGGGGAAACGGGGAGCTGTTTTTT.

The chain combines TRBV3-1 (or the pseudogene TRBV3-2) with TRBJ2-7; 10 bases line up with TRBD1. Germline CDR1 reads LGHDT; CDR2 reads YNNKEL (reference sequence). With V trimmed by 4 bases and J by 5 bases, 11 bases remained unmatched. This CDR3 spans 16 amino acids. The chain's CDR3 is CASSPRLGQGYHEQYF. As DNA, the CDR3 is TGTGCCAGCAGCCCTCGTTTGGGACAGGGGTACCACGAGCAGTACTTC.

The chain employs TRBV7-3 and TRBJ2-6; D is ambiguous. Trimming took 11 bases from V and 1 from J, leaving 15 bases between them. The CDR3 runs to 15 residues. Looked up from germline, CDR1 is SGHTA and CDR2 is FQGTGA. CDR3 region: CASSPLVSGANVLTF. The CDR3 region has the DNA TGTGCCTCCAGCCCTCTAGTATCTGGGGCCAACGTCCTGACTTTC.

The chain joins TRBV5-4 to TRBJ1-1; D not certain. CDR1 SGHNT and CDR2 YYREEE come from the germline V gene (reference sequence). The germline V and J ends were trimmed by 4 bases and 4 bases, with 14 bases remaining between them. The CDR3 runs to 14 residues. CDR3 sequence reads: CASSLMAASTEAFF. The CDR3 coding sequence is TGTGCCAGCAGCCTGATGGCAGCGAGCACTGAAGCTTTCTTT.

The chain uses TRBV5-4 and TRBJ2-5; 10 nucleotides align to TRBD1. The germline CDR1 and CDR2 sequences are SGHNT and YYREEE (reference sequence). The CDR3 has 16 amino acids. V lost 0 bases to trimming and J lost 6 bases; unmatched junction nucleotides: 8. The CDR3 sequence: CASSLASATGGKTQYF. CDR3 bases: TGTGCCAGCAGCTTGGCCAGTGCGACAGGGGGCAAGACCCAGTACTTC.

This chain uses TRBV7-3 with TRBJ1-5; no firm D call. V dropped 5 bases and J dropped 2 bases, with 16 bases sitting between them. The CDR3 has 16 residues. Germline V CDR1 and CDR2: SGHTA, FQGTGA. CDR3: CASSLERASGNQPQHF. As DNA, the CDR3 is TGTGCCAGCAGCCTCGAAAGAGCGTCTGGCAATCAGCCCCAGCATTTT.

The genes are TRBV4-2 and TRBJ2-7; D uncertain. This CDR3 spans 15 amino acids. Looked up from germline, CDR1 is LGHNA and CDR2 is YNFKEQ. The V end was cut by 0 bases, the J end by 2 bases, with 11 bases between. CDR3 DNA sequence: TGTGCCAGCAGCCAAGATCCCGAGGTTACCTACGAGCAGTACTTC. Its protein product is CASSQDPEVTYEQYF.

The chain has TRBV30 and TRBJ1-1; TRBD1 matches at 10 bases. CDR3 length equals 17 residues. The V segment lost 2 bases and the J segment 0 bases; nucleotides outside the gene matches: 9. CDR1 is GTSNPN, CDR2 SVGIG, per germline (reference sequence). CDR3 nucleotide sequence: TGTGCCTGGAGTCCCCCCGAGGGACAGGGGATGAACACTGAAGCTTTCTTT. This gives the protein CAWSPPEGQGMNTEAFF.

CDR3 amino acids: CASRRGTGGSEETQYF. The DNA for the CDR3 is TGTGCAAGTCGCAGGGGGACAGGGGGGTCGGAAGAGACCCAGTACTTC. This rearrangement joins TRBV12-2 to TRBJ2-5; the table gives TRBD1 as D, unverified against the DNA. TRBV12-2 is a pseudogene locus. This CDR3 contains 16 residues.

The V call is TRBV5-3, the J call TRBJ2-1, with 9 nucleotides matching TRBD2. TRBV5-3 is an ORF for which the function is uncertain. The CDR3 extends over 17 amino acids. Losses at the gene ends were 8 bases for V and 3 bases for J; bases not matched to a gene: 15. The CDR3 loop reads CARGDTNSGSYYNEQFF. The CDR3 DNA follows: TGTGCCAGGGGGGACACAAATAGCGGGAGTTACTACAATGAGCAGTTCTTC.

V and J are TRBV28 and TRBJ2-1; D not certain. The germline V gene encodes CDR1 MDHEN and CDR2 SYDVKM. The CDR3 runs to 11 residues. V dropped 4 bases and J dropped 4 bases, with 2 bases sitting between them. In nucleotides, the CDR3 is TGTGCCAGCAGTTCTTACAATGAGCAGTTCTTC. Translation gives CASSSYNEQFF.

The chain has TRBV2 and TRBJ2-3, with 13 positions matching TRBD2. The CDR3 is 16 amino acids. The junction had 5 bases not matched to a gene; V was cut back by 4 bases and J by 4 bases. Germline V gene sequence: CDR1 SNHLY, CDR2 FYNNEI. DNA of the CDR3: TGTGCCAGCAGTGCCACTAGCGGGGGGGCCTCAGATACGCAGTATTTT. Translation: CASSATSGGASDTQYF.

The chain has TRBV6-5 and TRBJ1-5; D is possibly TRBD1 (5 bases). Germline CDR1 reads MNHEY; CDR2 reads SVGAGI. CDR3 length: 14 amino acids. V lost 6 bases and J lost 2, with 11 bases in between. The CDR3 coding sequence is TGTGCCAGCAGGGGGGGACGGGGCAATCAGCCCCAGCATTTT. This sequence encodes CASRGGRGNQPQHF.

For the CDR3, the DNA is TGTGCCGGACCCCCGGGACAGGGAGGACATGAGCAGTTCTTC. Residues: CAGPPGQGGHEQFF. This chain connects TRBV30 to TRBJ2-1, with 9 bases matching TRBD1. The V gene end was trimmed by 8 bases and the J gene end by 8 bases; junction bases not matched to a gene: 13. The germline gives CDR1 GTSNPN, CDR2 SVGIG (reference sequence). The CDR3 loop spans 14 amino acids.

The chain joins TRBV5-1 to TRBJ1-4; D is undetermined. Germline V lookup: CDR1 SGHRS, CDR2 YFSETQ. This CDR3 spans 14 amino acids. Trimming left V 4 bases short and J 5 bases short, with 12 bases between. The CDR3 loop reads CASSLSGENEKLFF. The CDR3 region has the DNA TGCGCCAGCAGCCTATCCGGGGAAAATGAAAAACTGTTTTTT.

In its sample, this clone was seen once. The rearrangement links TRBV3-1 (or the pseudogene TRBV3-2) to TRBJ2-1; tentatively, D is TRBD2 (5 bases). CDR1 and CDR2 (germline): LGHDT, YNNKEL (reference sequence). The V end was cut by 4 bases, the J end by 3 bases, with 10 bases between. This CDR3 comprises 14 residues. CDR3: CASSRTGIYNEQFF. The CDR3 coding sequence is TGTGCCAGCAGCCGGACGGGGATCTACAATGAGCAGTTCTTC.

V gene TRBV5-1 combines with J gene TRBJ2-3; 10 positions match TRBD2. The CDR3 runs to 15 residues. Per the germline V gene, CDR1 is SGHRS and CDR2 is YFSETQ. V trimming: 3 bases; J trimming: 2 bases; junction bases outside the gene matches: 3. The CDR3 loop is CASSWTSGYTDTQYF. The CDR3 region has the DNA TGCGCCAGCAGCTGGACTAGCGGTTACACAGATACGCAGTATTTT.